These 18 T cell receptor beta chains originate from one sample sequenced in a study of blood T cells in healthy people across ages (dated by TCRdb to between 2014 and 2017). Receptor amplification or capture employed 5' RACE. The reads were generated on an Illumina HiSeq 2500. A second PCR of about 6 to 11 cycles was run with a J-beta primer mix and a sample-barcoded 5' primer. TCRdb redid the processing of the public reads, applying fastp at Q25 and MiXCR, and retained in-frame beta chains. Identical CDR3 proteins give one entry, which carries the most common genes and DNA. The sample contains 1.5 million to 2 million distinct CDR3 sequences, around 36% of them found a single time. Of the sample, about 11% falls within the top ten clones. The sample taken for sequencing was blood. These receptors all come from a woman aged 25 to 39 in good health.

V usage is TRBV12-3 or TRBV12-4 and J usage is TRBJ2-1, with D maybe TRBD2 (6 bases). Trimming removed 0 bases from V and 8 bases from J, with 23 bases in between. The CDR3 is made up of 18 amino acids. In nucleotides, the CDR3 is TGTGCCAGCAGTTTAGCTCTCGGGGGATTAGCGGAACACTATGAGCAGTTCTTC. Its translation is CASSLALGGLAEHYEQFF.

In DNA, the CDR3 is TGCAGTGCTCGGACATTCTCTGGGGCCAACGTCCTGACTTTC. It encodes CSARTFSGANVLTF. The chain couples TRBV20-1 to TRBJ2-6, with D maybe TRBD1 (5 bases). Trimming pared 5 bases from V and 0 bases from J, leaving 8 bases between. The germline gives CDR1 DFQATT, CDR2 SNEGSKA (reference sequence). The CDR3 has 14 amino acids.

The V and J genes are TRBV20-1 and TRBJ2-3; 11 nucleotides line up with TRBD1. Germline V CDR1 and CDR2: DFQATT, SNEGSKA (reference sequence). The CDR3 runs 16 residues. With 5 bases clipped from V and 3 bases from J, the junction kept 10 bases outside the gene matches. The CDR3 is CSAFRFRDRGTDTQYF. The CDR3 bases are TGCAGTGCTTTTAGATTTCGGGACAGGGGGACAGATACGCAGTATTTT.

In the case of this clonotype: A read error may explain this, as a much larger clone is one base away. The chain links TRBV5-1 to TRBJ2-3, with 13 bases fitting TRBD2. The CDR3 spans 16 residues. Germline loops: CDR1 SGHRS, CDR2 YFSETQ. CDR3 sequence: CTSSLGLAGVADTQYF. CDR3 sequence (DNA): TGCACCAGCAGCCTAGGACTAGCGGGAGTCGCAGATACGCAGTATTTT.

The chain links TRBV7-9 to TRBJ1-5; D uncertain. CDR1 is SEHNR and CDR2 is FQNEAQ in the germline V gene (reference sequence). Trimming took 8 bases from V and 6 from J, leaving 14 bases between them. The CDR3 is 13 residues long. The CDR3 sequence is CASGDGMGQPQHF. The DNA of the CDR3 is TGTGCCAGCGGTGATGGGATGGGTCAGCCCCAGCATTTT.

The rearrangement joins TRBV6-5 to TRBJ2-6; 10 bases match TRBD1. Per the germline V gene, CDR1 is MNHEY and CDR2 is SVGAGI. This CDR3 comprises 18 residues. V was pared by 2 bases and J by 2 bases, with 6 bases of the junction left unmatched. Here the CDR3 DNA reads TGTGCCAGCAGTTACACGGGACAGGGGAAGACTGGGGCCAACGTCCTGACTTTC. It encodes CASSYTGQGKTGANVLTF.

V and J are TRBV3-1 and TRBJ1-3; D is unclear. V was trimmed by 4 bases and J by 0 bases, leaving 7 bases between them. The V gene's germline CDR1 is LGHDT and CDR2 YNNKEL (reference sequence). The CDR3 length is 14 residues. The CDR3 spells CASSRQSSGNTIYF. In nucleotides, the CDR3 is TGTGCCAGCAGCCGTCAGAGCTCTGGAAACACCATATATTTT.

This clonotype occurred many times. The chain recombines TRBV29-1 with TRBJ2-1; 8 bases agree with TRBD1. The CDR3 sequence is 15 residues long. The V and J ends lost 7 bases and 6 bases, in that order; junction bases with no gene match: 14. Germline V gene sequence: CDR1 SQVTM, CDR2 ANQGSEA. The CDR3 sequence is CSGALGTGLGNEQFF. CDR3 bases: TGCAGCGGGGCGTTGGGGACAGGTTTAGGCAATGAGCAGTTCTTC.

This chain joins TRBV5-6 and TRBJ2-1; 9 nucleotides agree with TRBD1. V shed 1 base and J 7 bases; nucleotides not matched to a gene: 6. CDR3 length: 15 amino acids. Germline V gene lookup returns CDR1 SGHDT and CDR2 YYEEEE. CDR3 coding DNA: TGTGCCAGCAGCTTGTACAGGGGGCTTCCTAATGAGCAGTTCTTC. Translation: CASSLYRGLPNEQFF.

This clonotype was picked up many times. V gene TRBV29-1 combines with J gene TRBJ1-2; D gene uncertain. Germline values: CDR1 SQVTM, CDR2 ANQGSEA. The V end lost 4 bases, the J end lost 7 bases, and 16 bases lay between the germline ends. CDR3 length: 13 amino acids. Here the CDR3 DNA reads TGCAGCGTTGGGCAAATATCAGATCGTGGCTACACCTTC. This translates into CSVGQISDRGYTF.

J is TRBJ2-1 and V is TRBV5-1; D is unresolved. Germline CDR1 reads SGHRS; CDR2 reads YFSETQ. The ends were cut back, 0 bases at V and 1 base at J, with 8 bases in the middle. This CDR3 contains 15 residues. This CDR3 reads CASSLVGESYNEQFF. As DNA, the CDR3 is TGCGCCAGCAGCTTGGTGGGCGAGTCCTACAATGAGCAGTTCTTC.

The table lists this clonotype with a few counts. The V and J genes are TRBV5-6 and TRBJ2-1, with a possible D match to TRBD1 (6 bases). Germline assignment: CDR1 SGHDT and CDR2 YYEEEE. V shed 10 bases and J shed 0 bases, with 14 bases lying between them. The CDR3 loop spans 14 amino acids. CDR3 amino acids: CAPQGPLSYNEQFF. CDR3 sequence (DNA): TGTGCCCCACAGGGCCCCCTCTCCTACAATGAGCAGTTCTTC.

This chain links TRBV15 with TRBJ1-4; D is possibly TRBD1 (5 bases). The V end was cut by 0 bases, the J end by 6 bases, with 11 bases between. The CDR3 is made up of 15 amino acids. Germline values: CDR1 LNHNV, CDR2 YYDKDF (reference sequence). The CDR3 DNA sequence: TGTGCCACCAGCAGAGATCCAGGGTATGATGAAAAACTGTTTTTT. This codes for CATSRDPGYDEKLFF.

The V call is TRBV10-3, the J call TRBJ1-1; D might be TRBD1 (5 bases). Germline CDR1 and CDR2: ENHRY and SYGVKD. Between the trimmed V and J ends, which lost 3 bases and 4 bases, there was a span of 12 bases. The CDR3 loop spans 14 amino acids. DNA for the CDR3: TGTGCCATCAGTGAAGTTGGGGGGAGCACTGAAGCTTTCTTT. It codes for CAISEVGGSTEAFF.

In this sample, this clonotype turned up a few times. The chain employs TRBV25-1 and TRBJ2-1; D may be TRBD1 (6 bases). V was clipped by 5 bases and J by 0 bases, with 26 bases between them. Per the germline V gene, CDR1 is MGHDK and CDR2 is SYGVNS. The length of the CDR3 is 20 residues. As DNA, the CDR3 is TGTGCCAGCAGTTATCGGCGCCACGAGTGGACAGTGGTCTCCTACAATGAGCAGTTCTTC. Its protein is CASSYRRHEWTVVSYNEQFF. The variable domain in full, completed from reference TRBV25-1 and TRBJ2-1, reads EADIYQTPRYLVIGTGKKITLECSQTMGHDKMYWYQQDPGMELHLIHYSYGVNSTEKGDLSSESTVSRIRTEHFPLTLESARPSHTSQYLCASSYRRHEWTVVSYNEQFFGPGTRLTVL.

The rearrangement links TRBV14 to TRBJ2-3; the D is unclear. CDR1 is SGHDN and CDR2 is FVKESK in the germline V gene. The CDR3 length is 15 residues. V was pared by 2 bases and J by 1 base, with 10 bases between. The CDR3 loop is CASSQFFSGTDTQYF. In nucleotides, the CDR3 is TGTGCCAGCAGCCAATTTTTCTCAGGCACAGATACGCAGTATTTT.

In its sample, this clonotype was seen a few times. The chain carries TRBV4-2 and TRBJ1-2; D might be TRBD1 (5 bases). The CDR3 sequence is 17 residues long. CDR1 is LGHNA, CDR2 YNFKEQ, per germline. The ends were cut back, 4 bases at V and 6 bases at J, with 24 bases in the middle. The CDR3 sequence is CASSLWGQGPPLDGYTF. Written as DNA, the CDR3 is TGTGCCAGCAGCCTATGGGGTCAGGGCCCCCCGTTGGATGGCTACACCTTC.

This clonotype was counted between two and nine times. The rearrangement uses TRBV27 and TRBJ2-3; D is ambiguous. Germline-derived CDR1 and CDR2 are MNHEY and SMNVEV (reference sequence). Deletions cut 6 bases from V and 3 bases from J, with 13 bases between. The CDR3 covers 14 residues. The CDR3 DNA follows: TGTGCCAGCAGCTCTAGAACCCAAACAGATACGCAGTATTTT. It translates to CASSSRTQTDTQYF.